The TCR beta chain under discussion was sequenced for a study of T cells in Graves' hyperthyroidism and ophthalmopathy. Germline V gene lookup returns CDR1 SGHKS and CDR2 YYEKEE (reference sequence). This CDR3 spans 15 amino acids. The V and J ends lost 4 bases and 1 base, in that order; junction bases with no gene match: 5. Using RNA transcripts as the source, TCR beta CDR3 regions were amplified. The study used the HTBI primer set for a first-round RT-PCR of the TCR CDR3. Each CDR3 protein gets one entry after TCRdb re-called the multiplex PCR reads with MiXCR. The sample shows under 650,000 distinct CDR3 sequences, under 20% of them seen only once. There are a few counts of this clonotype.

The sequence derives from a woman aged 25 to 39 with Graves' hyperthyroidism. V gene TRBV5-5 combines with J gene TRBJ2-1; 7 nucleotides match TRBD1. What was sequenced was blood. CDR3 region: CASSVTGLSYNEQFF. The CDR3 coding sequence is TGTGCCAGCAGCGTGACAGGGCTTTCCTACAATGAGCAGTTCTTC.